The TCR beta chain described here comes from a study of radiation and T cells in renal cell carcinoma. Notes on the study in general: Top tumor clonotypes rose in blood 2 weeks post-radiation, then contracted.

The time point: blood 4 weeks post-SBRT, at nephrectomy. The treatment: 15 Gy SBRT to primary tumor, nephrectomy 4 weeks later. The patient's renal cell carcinoma had clear cell pathology. With regard to this clone: Antigen: not known.

Profiled with immunoSEQ multiplex PCR; TCRdb holds only in-frame clones, not every one. The data contain roughly 170,000 clones, about 88% of them singletons. There are 18 residues in the CDR3. V lost 0 bases to trimming and J lost 7 bases; unmatched junction nucleotides: 11. Per germline, CDR1 SGHNT and CDR2 YYREEE (reference sequence). This sequence originates from a woman in her 50s with renal cell carcinoma. This chain joins TRBV5-4 and TRBJ2-1; 12 bases match TRBD1. The material sequenced was blood, taken from a patient whose treatment included radiotherapy and nephrectomy. CDR3 amino acids: CASSLVVLGGQGANEQFF. Here the CDR3 DNA reads TGTGCCAGCAGCTTGGTCGTGCTTGGGGGACAGGGGGCAAATGAGCAGTTCTTC.